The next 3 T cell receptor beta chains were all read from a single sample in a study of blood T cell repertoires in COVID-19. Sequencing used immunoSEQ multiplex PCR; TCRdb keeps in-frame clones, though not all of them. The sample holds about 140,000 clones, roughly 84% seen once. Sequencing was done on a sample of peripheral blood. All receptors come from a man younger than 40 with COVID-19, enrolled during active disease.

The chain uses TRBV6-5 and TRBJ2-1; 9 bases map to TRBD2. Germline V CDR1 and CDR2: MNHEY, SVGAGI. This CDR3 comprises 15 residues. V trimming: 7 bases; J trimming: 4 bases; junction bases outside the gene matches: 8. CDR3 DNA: TGTGCCAGCATGTCGACTAGCGGTTCTTACAATGAGCAGTTCTTC. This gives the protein CASMSTSGSYNEQFF.

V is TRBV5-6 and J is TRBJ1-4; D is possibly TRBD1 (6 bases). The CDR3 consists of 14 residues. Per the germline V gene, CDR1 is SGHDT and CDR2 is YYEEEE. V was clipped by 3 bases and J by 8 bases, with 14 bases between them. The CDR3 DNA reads TGTGCCAGCAGCTCCCAACGACAGGAGGAAAAACTGTTTTTT. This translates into CASSSQRQEEKLFF.

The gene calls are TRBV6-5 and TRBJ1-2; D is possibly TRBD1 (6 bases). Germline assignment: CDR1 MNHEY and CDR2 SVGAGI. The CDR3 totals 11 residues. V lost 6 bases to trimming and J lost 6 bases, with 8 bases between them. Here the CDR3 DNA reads TGTGCCAGCAGCCCAGGGGATGGCTACACCTTC. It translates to CASSPGDGYTF.